Presented here are 16 T cell receptor beta chains from one specimen sequenced in a study of T cell responses to AZD1222 COVID-19 vaccine. Libraries were prepared by immunoSEQ multiplex PCR; TCRdb keeps only in-frame clonotypes and omits some of them. The repertoire holds roughly 130,000 clones, 91% seen once, with over 2.5% in the top ten. Sample: peripheral blood, taken on day 0 of AZD1222 vaccination. The receptors were sampled from an adult in good health.

The chain couples TRBV27 to TRBJ2-7; TRBD2 agrees at 12 bases. Germline lookup yields CDR1 MNHEY and CDR2 SMNVEV (reference sequence). The CDR3 length is 17 residues. Trimming took 2 bases from V and 2 from J; bases not matched to a gene: 7. CDR3 sequence reads: CASSLRTGLAGTYEQYF. CDR3 sequence (DNA): TGTGCCAGCAGTTTAAGGACAGGACTAGCGGGAACCTACGAGCAGTACTTC.

The chain has TRBV2 and TRBJ2-2; D might be TRBD1 (6 bases). Germline CDR1 SNHLY, CDR2 FYNNEI. This CDR3 has 14 amino acids. V shed 4 bases and J shed 7 bases, with 13 bases lying between them. CDR3 in DNA: TGTGCCAGCAGTGCAGGGGTCCCGGGCGGGGAGCTGTTTTTT. Protein product: CASSAGVPGGELFF. Full variable domain (outside the CDR3, taken from reference TRBV2 and TRBJ2-2): EPEVTQTPSHQVTQMGQEVILRCVPISNHLYFYWYRQILGQKVEFLVSFYNNEISEKSEIFDDQFSVERPDGSNFTLKIRSTKLEDSAMYFCASSAGVPGGELFFGEGSRLTVL.

This sequence joins TRBV30 and TRBJ2-6, with D perhaps TRBD1 (6 bases). In germline, CDR1 is GTSNPN, CDR2 SVGIG (reference sequence). The germline V and J ends were trimmed by 4 bases and 3 bases, with 22 bases remaining between them. The CDR3 is 18 residues long. CDR3 sequence reads: CAWNRDKGTWGGANVLTF. CDR3 sequence (DNA): TGTGCCTGGAACCGGGACAAAGGCACATGGGGTGGGGCCAACGTCCTGACTTTC.

In its sample, this clone was seen a few times. The rearrangement links TRBV27 to TRBJ1-6; D might be TRBD1 (5 bases). The CDR3 runs 16 residues. In germline, CDR1 is MNHEY, CDR2 SMNVEV (reference sequence). Trimming took off 2 bases at V and 7 bases at J, with 15 bases between the two ends. CDR3 region: CASSLSHGTPNSPLHF. The CDR3 DNA reads as TGTGCCAGCAGTTTAAGCCACGGGACGCCGAATTCACCCCTCCACTTT.

By its share, this clone is medium-sized. The chain joins TRBV5-6 to TRBJ2-1; 12 bases match TRBD2. The CDR3 extends over 15 amino acids. Trimming at V came to 5 bases and at J to 8 bases, leaving 8 bases not matched to a gene. Per the germline V gene, CDR1 is SGHDT and CDR2 is YYEEEE. Here the CDR3 DNA reads TGTGCCAGCAGAGTAGGACTAGCGGGAAACTATGAGCAGTTCTTC. It codes for CASRVGLAGNYEQFF.

The V call is TRBV12-3 or TRBV12-4, the J call TRBJ1-5; D is unclear. There are 13 residues in the CDR3. With 3 bases removed from V and 4 bases from J, the gap between germline ends came to 7 bases. CDR3 DNA sequence: TGTGCCAGCAGTTTGCAGCCTAATCAGCCCCAGCATTTT. Its protein product is CASSLQPNQPQHF.

The genes are TRBV10-3 and TRBJ1-1; D remains ambiguous. This CDR3 has 13 amino acids. V lost 6 bases and J 0 bases, leaving 8 bases between the germline ends. CDR1 is ENHRY, CDR2 SYGVKD, per germline. Here the CDR3 reads CAISATLNTEAFF. CDR3 DNA sequence: TGTGCCATCAGCGCGACGTTGAACACTGAAGCTTTCTTT.

This clone was observed a few times. The genes are TRBV9 and TRBJ2-1, with 13 bases matching TRBD2. CDR3 length: 16 amino acids. Germline lookup yields CDR1 SGDLS and CDR2 YYNGEE. V lost 3 bases and J lost 8; bases outside the gene matches: 8. The CDR3 DNA sequence: TGTGCCAGCAGCGGCTGGGGGACTAGCGGGATCGATGAGCAGTTCTTC. Residues: CASSGWGTSGIDEQFF.

This clone was counted a few times. The chain combines TRBV27 with TRBJ1-2; 9 positions agree with TRBD1. This CDR3 region has 16 residues. Looked up from germline, CDR1 is MNHEY and CDR2 is SMNVEV (reference sequence). J gave up 7 bases and V 0 bases, and 9 bases lay outside the gene matches. The CDR3 DNA follows: TGTGCCAGCAGTTTATCCCGGGACAGGGTTGCGGCTGGCTACACCTTC. Protein product: CASSLSRDRVAAGYTF.

The count of this clone is one. This chain links TRBV27 with TRBJ2-7; possibly TRBD1 for D (6 bases). Trimming took 3 bases from V and 7 from J, leaving 16 bases between them. The CDR3 sequence is 14 residues long. Germline CDR1 reads MNHEY; CDR2 reads SMNVEV (reference sequence). CDR3 sequence reads: CASSFDGTRGEQYF. The CDR3 DNA is TGTGCCAGCAGTTTTGACGGGACACGAGGGGAGCAGTACTTC.

The gene calls are TRBV12-5 and TRBJ2-5; D not certain. V lost 11 bases to trimming and J lost 5 bases, with 3 bases between them. The CDR3 has 8 amino acids. From germline, CDR1 is LGHNT and CDR2 FRNRAP. The CDR3 here is CAWETQYF. The CDR3 bases are TGTGCTTGGGAGACCCAGTACTTC. The whole variable domain, remainder taken from reference TRBV12-5 and TRBJ2-5, is DARVTQTPRHKVTEMGQEVTMRCQPILGHNTVFWYRQTMMQGLELLAYFRNRAPLDDSGMPKDRFSAEMPDATLATLKIQPSEPRDSAVYFCAWETQYFGPGTRLLVL.

The chain links TRBV11-2 to TRBJ2-2; 7 bases fit TRBD2. Germline assignment: CDR1 SGHAT and CDR2 FQNNGV. CDR3 length equals 16 residues. V was clipped by 0 bases and J by 6 bases; unmatched bases: 7. CDR3 in DNA: TGTGCCAGCAGCTTAGATCTCATGGGAGGGGCCGGGGAGCTGTTTTTT. This translates into CASSLDLMGGAGELFF.

The CDR3 protein is CASSRQLNQPQHF. DNA of the CDR3: TGTGCCAGCAGTAGACAGCTTAATCAGCCCCAGCATTTT. The V call is TRBV6-2 or TRBV6-3, the J call TRBJ1-5; TRBD1 might be the D (5 bases). The germline V gene has CDR1 MNHEY and CDR2 SVGEGT. This CDR3 is 13 amino acids long. Trimming removed 5 bases from V and 4 bases from J, with 9 bases in between.

The chain links TRBV15 to TRBJ1-2; D remains unclear. The germline CDR1 and CDR2 sequences are LNHNV and YYDKDF (reference sequence). Trimming shortened V by 0 bases and J by 7 bases, and 15 bases separated the two germline ends. The CDR3 is 15 residues long. The CDR3 here is CATSRDNGGLSGYTF. CDR3 in DNA: TGTGCCACCAGCAGAGATAACGGAGGCCTCAGTGGCTACACCTTC.

J is TRBJ2-7 and V is TRBV5-8, with D possibly matching TRBD1 (5 bases). Germline CDR1 reads SGHTS; CDR2 reads YDEGEE. V was pared by 7 bases and J by 3 bases, with 17 bases between. The CDR3 has 14 residues. CDR3 amino acids: CASGELKGIYEQYF. CDR3 coding DNA: TGTGCCAGCGGCGAATTGAAGGGGATCTACGAGCAGTACTTC. The variable domain in full, completed from reference TRBV5-8 and TRBJ2-7, reads EAGVTQSPTHLIKTRGQQATLRCSPISGHTSVYWYQQALGLGLQFLLWYDEGEERNRGNFPPRFSGRQFPNYSSELNVNALELEDSALYLCASGELKGIYEQYFGPGTRLTVT.

The V call is TRBV6-1, the J call TRBJ2-7, with a possible D match to TRBD2 (5 bases). V lost 3 bases and J lost 5, with 11 bases in between. The CDR3 runs 13 residues. Germline V gives CDR1 MNHNS, CDR2 SASEGT. This CDR3 is CASSDGLSDEQYF. For the CDR3, the DNA is TGTGCCAGCAGTGATGGACTTTCCGACGAGCAGTACTTC.